The T cell receptor beta chain described here comes from a study of identical twins. This clonotype appeared a few times. This CDR3 has 18 residues. Unmatched junction bases numbered 12, after V lost 0 bases and J lost 9 bases. Germline V lookup: CDR1 LGHNA, CDR2 YNFKEQ. Healthy Caucasians provided all donations. Using its own MiXCR run on the 5' RACE reads, TCRdb lists one record per CDR3 protein. The sample shows some 1,700,000 distinct CDR3 sequences, about 32% of them seen only once. This sequence originates from a newborn girl in good health. V usage is TRBV4-2 and J usage is TRBJ2-1, with 12 bases that match TRBD2. Sequenced material: cord blood. This CDR3 is CASSQDYVTSGRGGEQFF. CDR3 in DNA: TGTGCCAGCAGCCAAGATTATGTGACTAGCGGGAGAGGGGGTGAGCAGTTCTTC.